The clone carrying this T cell receptor beta chain was found once. Its antigen is not known. The CDR3 covers 15 residues. V gave up 6 bases and J gave up 2 bases; unmatched junction bases: 5. The V gene's germline CDR1 is MNHNY and CDR2 SVGAGI (reference sequence). This specimen belongs to a study of T cell responses to AZD1222 COVID-19 vaccine. Study information: Analysis merged second doses at about 4 or about 12 weeks. Study observations and caveats: A reported finding is that nearly half of spike-specific TCRs target unmutated variant regions. Females made up more of the donors, who were largely white British, and clonal diversity may have come out too low.

Profiling relied on immunoSEQ multiplex PCR, and the TCRdb table lists in-frame clones only, not all of them. This table has roughly 120,000 clones, over 75% appearing once. This TCR derives from an adult in good health. Specimen: peripheral blood, collected on day 0 of AZD1222 vaccination. The V and J genes are TRBV6-6 and TRBJ1-2, with TRBD1 matching over 11 bases. CDR3 sequence reads: CASRRTGGDNYGYTF. Here the CDR3 DNA reads TGTGCCAGCAGGAGGACAGGGGGCGACAACTATGGCTACACCTTC.